Sequencing of this TCR beta chain was carried out in a study of blood T cell repertoires in COVID-19. The CDR3 totals 12 residues. Germline V gene sequence: CDR1 KGHDR, CDR2 SFDVKD. The ends lost 11 bases at V and 4 bases at J; junction bases unmatched: 4. The participants were between about 18 and 100 years old and came from 20 to 30 US areas. Repertoires were generated with immunoSEQ multiplex PCR, while TCRdb's copy carries only in-frame clones and drops some. The sample includes 200,000 to 250,000 clones, about 90% of them seen just once. This clonotype originated in a woman in her forties or fifties with acute COVID-19. The chain employs TRBV24-1 and TRBJ1-1; 9 nucleotides match TRBD1. The sample taken for sequencing was PBMCs or T cells enriched from blood (not recorded which). CDR3 DNA sequence: TGTGCCATACAGGGGGCCGGCACTGAAGCTTTCTTT. Protein: CAIQGAGTEAFF.